The TCR beta chain under discussion was sequenced for a study of T cell repertoires in cytomegalovirus infection. Whole-study context: Recently identified HLA-C-restricted CMV epitopes were among the peptides used. Points from the study as a whole: Cumulative frequency of public TCR beta families picked out carriers of CMV plus the relevant HLA.

This CDR3 contains 21 residues. The ends lost 1 base at V and 6 bases at J; junction bases unmatched: 26. CDR1 and CDR2 from the germline V gene are DFQATT and SNEGSKA (reference sequence). Using its own MiXCR run on the reads, TCRdb lists one record per CDR3 protein. The table records about 920,000 distinct CDR3 sequences, about 33% of them present only once. Concerning this clonotype itself: Its specificity is unknown.

The rearrangement links TRBV20-1 to TRBJ2-5; 10 bases map to TRBD1. The sample in question was cultured CD8+ T cells from PBMCs, obtained from culture after CMV antigen stimulation. The source of this sequence is a human donor in good health (CMV status not recorded). Some clones in this sample may be carry-over from other donors' samples. DNA of the CDR3: TGCAGTGCTAGAGGGGCTACTGGACAGGGGGGCCAAGGGGGGATTCAAAAGACCCAGTACTTC. It codes for CSARGATGQGGQGGIQKTQYF.